Detailed here is one T cell receptor (beta chain). The entry originates in a study of blood T cell repertoires in COVID-19. The overall study: Acute and convalescent COVID-19 samples came from the United States, Italy and Spain. Sources were T cells, B-cell-depleted T cells, or PBMCs; the material itself was cDNA or gDNA.

Methods used by the authors: Estimation of nucleated cell counts relied on the amplification of reference gene primers. Here immunoSEQ multiplex PCR was the method, and the copy in TCRdb shows in-frame clones only, minus some. V and J calls and clone size are those listed in that table; D and trimming were worked out from the DNA. The top ten hold under 2% of the sample, which has around 200,000 clones, about 88% seen once. Looked up from germline, CDR1 is SNHLY and CDR2 is FYNNEI. CDR3 length: 13 residues. V dropped 1 base and J dropped 8 bases, with 9 bases sitting between them. The chain combines TRBV2 with TRBJ2-1; weak D call: TRBD1 (5 bases). This TCR derives from a man younger than 35 with active or convalescent COVID-19. Sample: peripheral blood. The CDR3 spells CASSEGRVYEQFF. CDR3 DNA: TGTGCCAGCAGTGAAGGCAGGGTCTATGAGCAGTTCTTC.